This T cell receptor (beta chain) originates from a study of blood T cells in healthy people across ages. Study outcomes and limitations: TCR beta diversity per million T cells fell roughly linearly with age. What prevented conclusive comparison of naive and antigen-experienced cells was that PBMCs were unsorted.

Trimming took 5 bases from V and 1 from J; bases not matched to a gene: 5. CDR3 length: 14 residues. CDR1 LNHNV and CDR2 YYDKDF come from the germline V gene (reference sequence). Primed by a sample-barcoded 5' primer and a J-beta primer mix, a second PCR proceeded for 7 to 11 cycles. A tag from a template-switch adaptor with 12 random nucleotides marked each cDNA molecule. TCRdb re-called the 5' RACE reads through MiXCR, storing one row per CDR3 protein. The sample has 1.5 million to 2 million distinct CDR3 sequences; about two fifths are singletons. Remarks on this clonotype: Its antigen is not known.

Roughly 10 milliliters of peripheral blood were drawn from each donor. The sample comprised blood. The rearrangement uses TRBV15 and TRBJ2-7, with 7 bases identical to TRBD1. The TCR sequence derives from a human donor in good health. The chain's CDR3 is CATSDGTDSYEQYF. The CDR3 nucleotides are TGTGCCACCAGCGACGGGACAGATTCCTACGAGCAGTACTTC.